Below are 12 T cell receptor beta chains sequenced from a single sample in a study of beta chain features in type 1 diabetes. General study points: Within each of all four CD4+ subsets, Type 1 diabetes patients had TCRB CDR3s that were moderately but significantly shorter.

The antigens for these receptors are not known. Isolated RNA was reverse transcribed in full, so expressed TCRB transcripts were sequenced. Generated by immunoSEQ multiplex PCR, the TCRdb table keeps only in-frame clones and is missing some. The top ten clones hold around 1.8% of a sample with approximately 43,000 clones, over 50% of them seen once. Sample: Tregs from blood. The receptors were sampled from a man under 40 with type 1 diabetes. Some clones in this sample may be carry-over from other donors' samples.

This sequence joins TRBV28 and TRBJ1-5; D is perhaps TRBD1 (6 bases). Trimming pared 8 bases from V and 0 bases from J, leaving 11 bases between. Per germline, CDR1 MDHEN and CDR2 SYDVKM. There are 14 residues in the CDR3. The CDR3 loop reads CASGKGGSNQPQHF. CDR3 coding DNA: TGTGCCAGCGGGAAAGGGGGTAGCAATCAGCCCCAGCATTTT.

The gene calls are TRBV5-4 and TRBJ2-5; TRBD1 matches at 9 bases. V dropped 10 bases and J dropped 5; count of bases not matched to a gene: 18. The CDR3 is 16 amino acids. Germline CDR1 is SGHNT and CDR2 is YYREEE (reference sequence). The CDR3 protein is CAGRHRGRGEAETQYF. Written as DNA, the CDR3 is TGTGCCGGCCGGCACAGGGGGCGCGGTGAGGCGGAGACCCAGTACTTC.

This chain uses TRBV27 with TRBJ2-7; D is unresolved. Germline assignment: CDR1 MNHEY and CDR2 SMNVEV (reference sequence). The CDR3 runs 11 residues. The ends were cut back, 5 bases at V and 4 bases at J, with 6 bases in the middle. The CDR3 nucleotides are TGTGCCAGCAGTGACTTTTACGAGCAGTACTTC. It yields the protein CASSDFYEQYF.

This clone was seen a handful of times. The chain is built from TRBV5-1 and TRBJ1-1, with D possibly matching TRBD1 (6 bases). V was shortened by 0 bases and J by 5 bases, with 8 bases between the two germline ends. Germline V gene lookup returns CDR1 SGHRS and CDR2 YFSETQ. This CDR3 comprises 13 residues. The CDR3 DNA reads TGCGCCAGCAGCTTGGGAGGGGGTACTGAAGCTTTCTTT. As protein: CASSLGGGTEAFF.

The chain uses TRBV7-9 and TRBJ1-1; D not certain. Per the germline V gene, CDR1 is SEHNR and CDR2 is FQNEAQ (reference sequence). The CDR3 length is 15 residues. The V and J ends lost 1 base and 4 bases respectively, with 13 bases between them. This chain's CDR3 is CASSLEGGRSTEAFF. DNA for the CDR3: TGTGCCAGCAGCTTAGAGGGAGGAAGGAGCACTGAAGCTTTCTTT.

This clone was picked up a small number of times. The CDR3 DNA reads TGTGCCAGTAGTATGTCGACAGGGTATCAGCCCCAGCATTTT. As protein: CASSMSTGYQPQHF. This chain links TRBV19 with TRBJ1-5; 7 nucleotides agree with TRBD1. Trimming at V came to 3 bases and at J to 5 bases, leaving 4 bases not matched to a gene. Germline CDR1 is LNHDA and CDR2 is SQIVND (reference sequence). The CDR3 is 14 residues long.

The chain has TRBV10-3 and TRBJ1-1; TRBD1 is a possible D gene (5 bases). The CDR3 covers 15 residues. Between the trimmed V and J ends, which lost 3 bases and 0 bases, there was a span of 11 bases. Germline V gene sequence: CDR1 ENHRY, CDR2 SYGVKD. CDR3 DNA sequence: TGTGCCATCAGTGAACAGGTCCCTATGAACACTGAAGCTTTCTTT. Residues: CAISEQVPMNTEAFF.

The gene calls are TRBV7-2 and TRBJ2-6; 8 nucleotides match TRBD1. Germline values: CDR1 SGHTA, CDR2 FQGNSA. The CDR3 extends over 16 amino acids. With V trimmed by 8 bases and J by 0 bases, 6 bases remained unmatched. CDR3 sequence: CASGGTGASGANVLTF. DNA of the CDR3: TGTGCCAGCGGGGGGACAGGAGCCTCTGGGGCCAACGTCCTGACTTTC.

This clone was counted only a few times. This chain uses TRBV7-2 with TRBJ2-7; 10 nucleotides agree with TRBD1. Unmatched junction bases numbered 7, after V lost 5 bases and J lost 6 bases. Germline CDR1 and CDR2: SGHTA and FQGNSA. The CDR3 length is 14 residues. The CDR3 sequence: CASSGDRGRGEQYF. The CDR3, as DNA: TGTGCCAGCAGCGGGGACAGGGGTCGGGGCGAGCAGTACTTC. The variable domain in full, completed from reference TRBV7-2 and TRBJ2-7, reads GAGVSQSPSNKVTEKGKDVELRCDPISGHTALYWYRQSLGQGLEFLIYFQGNSAPDKSGLPSDRFSAERTGGSVSTLTIQRTQQEDSAVYLCASSGDRGRGEQYFGPGTRLTVT.

This clone was seen once. The chain has TRBV18 and TRBJ2-5, with a possible D match to TRBD1 (6 bases). TRBJ2-7 explains the end of the DNA better; the J call may be wrong. The CDR3 consists of 16 residues. CDR1 and CDR2 (germline): KGHSH, LQKENI. CDR3 sequence: CASSPYRALKGDEQYF. CDR3 DNA sequence: TGTGCCAGCTCCCCATACCGGGCCCTCAAGGGGGACGAGCAGTACTTC.

This clone was counted only a few times. The chain combines TRBV2 with TRBJ1-5; D is possibly TRBD1 (5 bases). This CDR3 spans 15 amino acids. The germline V and J ends were trimmed by 4 bases and 4 bases, with 14 bases remaining between them. CDR1 is SNHLY, CDR2 FYNNEI, per germline. The DNA for the CDR3 is TGTGCCAGCAGTGTTGGGGGACTGAAGAATCAGCCCCAGCATTTT. Its translation: CASSVGGLKNQPQHF. Complete variable domain (other parts from reference TRBV2 and TRBJ1-5): EPEVTQTPSHQVTQMGQEVILRCVPISNHLYFYWYRQILGQKVEFLVSFYNNEISEKSEIFDDQFSVERPDGSNFTLKIRSTKLEDSAMYFCASSVGGLKNQPQHFGDGTRLSIL.

The gene calls are TRBV5-4 and TRBJ2-1; D is unclear. The CDR3 consists of 13 residues. Trimming left V 2 bases short and J 5 bases short, with 8 bases between. In germline, CDR1 is SGHNT, CDR2 YYREEE (reference sequence). The CDR3 DNA follows: TGTGCCAGCAGCTTATACCCGGACAATGAGCAGTTCTTC. Translated, it gives CASSLYPDNEQFF.